These 2 T cell receptor beta chains were sequenced from one sample in a study of shared clonotypes between healthy human individuals. Assay: immunoSEQ multiplex PCR; the TCRdb copy retains only in-frame clones and omits some. Here the sample spans about 1.4 million clones, roughly 97% being singletons. The sequenced sample was naive CD4+ T cells sorted from blood. Noted subset: CD45RA+ positively selected. All receptors come from a man aged 25-40 years in good health.

This clone was recorded once. The chain uses TRBV6-5 and TRBJ2-7, with 7 positions matching TRBD2. V shed 7 bases and J 0 bases; nucleotides not matched to a gene: 6. Germline loops: CDR1 MNHEY, CDR2 SVGAGI. CDR3 length equals 14 residues. The CDR3: CASMRAGSSYEQYF. The DNA for the CDR3 is TGTGCCAGCATGAGAGCGGGGTCCTCCTACGAGCAGTACTTC.

The chain has TRBV28 and TRBJ2-1; D is possibly TRBD2 (6 bases). V was clipped by 7 bases and J by 7 bases, with 14 bases between them. The CDR3 spans 13 residues. Germline lookup yields CDR1 MDHEN and CDR2 SYDVKM. The CDR3 nucleotides read TGTGCCAGCAACGGTCCAGGGAGGAATGAGCAGTTCTTC. It encodes CASNGPGRNEQFF.